One sample yielded the 27 T cell receptor beta chains listed below, sequenced in a study of T cell clonality in common variable immunodeficiency. Method: immunoSEQ multiplex PCR; TCRdb's copy keeps in-frame clones and lacks some. Listed for the sample are 40,000 to 45,000 clones, none seen a single time. The sequenced sample consisted of peripheral blood mononuclear cells. These receptors were obtained from a person aged 18 to 70 in good health.

This clone was recorded at least ten times. Read coverage stops 3 residues before the CDR3 terminus; the germline J gene supplies the remainder. This chain uses TRBV7-9 with TRBJ1-1, with D perhaps TRBD1 (5 bases). Germline values: CDR1 SEHNR, CDR2 FQNEAQ (reference sequence). The CDR3 loop spans 15 amino acids. Trimming removed 5 bases from V and 6 bases from J, with 19 bases in between. Incomplete CDR3 DNA: TGTGCCAGCAGCCCATTCACAGGCCGAACAGCTGAA. Translated: CASSPFTGRTAE. The entire CDR3 protein reads CASSPFTGRTAEAFF.

Many counts were recorded for this clone. This CDR3 reads CASAPPGTRRETQYF. The CDR3 DNA, read in part, is TGTGCCAGCGCACCGCCGGGGACTCGAAGGGAGACC. The rearrangement joins TRBV9 to TRBJ2-5; D is possibly TRBD2 (6 bases). The read falls 3 residues short of the CDR3 end, and the missing part is taken from the germline J gene. The CDR3 runs to 15 residues. The ends were cut back, 7 bases at V and 5 bases at J, with 21 bases in the middle. CDR1 is SGDLS, CDR2 YYNGEE, per germline.

In this sample, this clone turned up many times. The sequenced fragment ends 3 residues before the CDR3 boundary, so the rest is inferred from the germline J gene. The chain combines TRBV18 with TRBJ2-5, with D uncertain. This CDR3 region has 14 residues. V dropped 3 bases and J dropped 1 base, with 9 bases sitting between them. Germline V CDR1 and CDR2: KGHSH, LQKENI. Here the CDR3 reads CASSPAASQETQYF. CDR3 DNA (partial): TGTGCCAGCTCACCGGCGGCATCCCAAGAGACC. The full variable domain, completed using reference TRBV18 and TRBJ2-5, is NAGVMQNPRHLVRRRGQEARLRCSPMKGHSHVYWYRQLPEEGLKFMVYLQKENIIDESGMPKERFSAEFPKEGPSILRIQQVVRGDSAAYFCASSPAASQETQYFGPGTRLLVL.

Ten or more counts support this clone. The read terminates 3 residues before the CDR3 end, so the remaining end is supplied by the germline J gene. The J gene is TRBJ1-4, the V gene TRBV2, with D perhaps matching TRBD1 (5 bases). The length of the CDR3 is 15 residues. Germline V gene lookup returns CDR1 SNHLY and CDR2 FYNNEI. The germline V and J ends were trimmed by 5 bases and 3 bases, with 13 bases remaining between them. The CDR3 sequence is CASSPQGTANEKLFF. CDR3 DNA (partial): TGTGCCAGCAGTCCCCAGGGTACGGCTAATGAAAAA.

This clone was recorded at least ten times. The missing CDR3 end, 3 residues past where the read stops, is filled in from the germline J gene. The chain uses TRBV19 and TRBJ2-7, with 11 bases identical to TRBD1. V was clipped by 4 bases and J by 1 base; unmatched bases: 3. Germline V gives CDR1 LNHDA, CDR2 SQIVND (reference sequence). The CDR3 length is 15 residues. CDR3 DNA (partial): TGTGCCAGTAGTACCGGGACAGGGGGATCCTACGAG. Amino acid sequence: CASSTGTGGSYE. The complete CDR3 reads CASSTGTGGSYEQYF.

This clone was found many times. Sequencing ends 3 residues short of the CDR3 end; the germline J gene provides the rest. V gene TRBV30 combines with J gene TRBJ2-1; 11 bases agree with TRBD2. CDR3 length equals 15 residues. After removal of 1 base from V and 9 bases from J, the junction contained 8 bases not matched to a gene. Looked up from germline, CDR1 is GTSNPN and CDR2 is SVGIG (reference sequence). The CDR3 spells CAWSAASGRLVEQFF. CDR3 DNA, as far as it was read: TGTGCCTGGAGTGCCGCTAGCGGGAGGTTGGTTGAG.

At least ten counts were recorded for this clone. The sequence runs out 3 residues before the end of the CDR3; the remainder is reconstructed from the germline J gene. The chain combines TRBV28 with TRBJ1-1; weak D call: TRBD1 (5 bases). Trimming shortened V by 6 bases and J by 3 bases, and 14 bases separated the two germline ends. The CDR3 spans 14 residues. Per germline, CDR1 MDHEN and CDR2 SYDVKM. CDR3 protein: CASRYEGRDTEAFF. The CDR3 bases that were read are TGTGCCAGCAGGTATGAGGGGAGGGACACTGAA.

This clone was picked up many times. The read gets to within 3 residues of the CDR3 end, and the germline J gene fills in the rest. The chain carries TRBV19 and TRBJ1-1; D gene ambiguous. V dropped 5 bases and J dropped 5 bases, with 15 bases sitting between them. From germline, CDR1 is LNHDA and CDR2 SQIVND (reference sequence). This CDR3 region has 14 residues. Here the CDR3 reads CASSLSGVWTEAFF. CDR3 DNA, as far as it was read: TGTGCCAGTAGTTTGAGCGGCGTATGGACTGAA.

This clone was counted at least ten times. The CDR3 extends 3 residues past the end of the read, so its final part is completed from the germline J gene. V and J are TRBV5-1 and TRBJ1-3; 7 nucleotides match TRBD1. J gave up 3 bases and V 4 bases, and 4 bases lay outside the gene matches. This CDR3 region has 14 residues. CDR1 is SGHRS, CDR2 YFSETQ, per germline. The covered CDR3 bases are TGCGCCAGCAGCCCGGGGACAGATGGAAACACC. It encodes CASSPGTDGNT. The CDR3 in its entirety is CASSPGTDGNTIYF.

This clone was counted many times. The CDR3 goes on 3 residues after the read ends, and that part is filled in from the germline J gene. The chain couples TRBV5-6 to TRBJ1-1; TRBD1 might be the D (5 bases). This CDR3 has 13 amino acids. CDR1 and CDR2 (germline): SGHDT, YYEEEE. The covered CDR3 bases are TGTGCCAGCAGCCCAACTGGGGCTGCAGAA. It encodes CASSPTGAAE. The whole CDR3 reads CASSPTGAAEAFF.

This clone has ten or more counts. The observed sequence ends 3 residues before the CDR3 terminus, with the missing tail filled in from the germline J gene. Additional DNA sequences in this sample encode the identical CDR3. This chain joins TRBV12-3 or TRBV12-4 and TRBJ2-3; TRBD1 matches at 7 bases. The CDR3 sequence is 14 residues long. The ends lost 7 bases at V and 1 base at J; junction bases unmatched: 5. The DNA read from the CDR3 is TGTGCCAGCAATGACAGGGCTCGCACAGATACG. Protein product: CASNDRARTDT. The whole CDR3 protein is CASNDRARTDTQYF.

In its sample, this clone was seen many times. The CDR3 sequence is CSAEHTNTEAFF. The CDR3 DNA, read in part, is TGCAGTGCTGAACATACGAACACTGAA. The chain combines TRBV20-1 with TRBJ1-1; D is ambiguous. The read ends 3 residues before the CDR3 terminus; that terminus is restored from the germline J gene. The CDR3 has 12 residues. The V gene's germline CDR1 is DFQATT and CDR2 SNEGSKA (reference sequence). V was clipped by 5 bases and J by 1 base, with 8 bases between them.

This clone was counted at least ten times. The CDR3 goes on 3 residues after the read ends, and that part is filled in from the germline J gene. The chain joins TRBV18 to TRBJ1-2; the match to TRBD1 covers 9 bases. Germline V gene data show CDR1 as KGHSH and CDR2 as LQKENI. The CDR3 is 16 residues long. J was trimmed by 4 bases and V by 5 bases; bases with no gene match: 11. The CDR3 protein is CASSETTGTGLYGYTF. The covered CDR3 bases are TGTGCCAGCTCAGAAACCACCGGGACAGGGCTCTATGGC.

Ten or more counts support this clone. The read comes to an end 3 residues before the CDR3 does, leaving the germline J gene to fill in the end. The gene calls are TRBV10-3 and TRBJ1-3; weak D call: TRBD1 (5 bases). This CDR3 is built from 14 residues. V dropped 10 bases and J dropped 0 bases, with 13 bases sitting between them. Per germline, CDR1 ENHRY and CDR2 SYGVKD. The part of the CDR3 DNA that was read is TGTGCCACCTCAGACAGCGACTCTGGAAACACC. It encodes CATSDSDSGNT. The entire CDR3 protein is CATSDSDSGNTIYF.

This clone was detected ten times or more. Sequencing ends 3 residues short of the CDR3 end; the germline J gene provides the rest. The chain carries TRBV30 and TRBJ2-1; TRBD1 matches 10 bases. V shed 4 bases and J 9 bases; nucleotides not matched to a gene: 9. This CDR3 is 14 amino acids long. Germline V gives CDR1 GTSNPN, CDR2 SVGIG (reference sequence). CDR3 region: CAWIYGTGVGEQFF. CDR3 DNA (partial): TGTGCCTGGATTTATGGGACAGGGGTAGGTGAG.

In this sample, this clone turned up many times. The read stops 3 residues short of the end of the CDR3; the missing end is completed from the germline J gene. The chain combines TRBV3-1 (or the pseudogene TRBV3-2) with TRBJ1-2; 8 positions agree with TRBD1. The CDR3 is 13 amino acids. CDR1 and CDR2 from the germline V gene are LGHDT and YNNKEL (reference sequence). The chain's CDR3 is CASSQVDRAGYTF. Incomplete CDR3 DNA: TGTGCCAGCAGCCAAGTGGACAGGGCAGGC.

This clone was found many times. With the read ending 3 residues before the CDR3 end, the germline J gene is used to fill in that end. This chain links TRBV19 with TRBJ2-3; 8 nucleotides agree with TRBD1. The CDR3 length is 20 residues. V shed 4 bases, J shed 2 bases, and the junction held 20 bases outside the gene matches. The V gene's germline CDR1 is LNHDA and CDR2 SQIVND (reference sequence). Partial CDR3 DNA: TGTGCCAGTAGTACTCCGGGACAGGATTCGCCTTCTGGGATCACAGATACG. Translating it yields CASSTPGQDSPSGITDT. The CDR3, in full, reads CASSTPGQDSPSGITDTQYF.

This clone has a count of ten or more. The CDR3 extends 3 residues past the end of the read, so its final part is completed from the germline J gene. The genes are TRBV19 and TRBJ2-3; possibly TRBD1 for D (5 bases). Trimming removed 8 bases from V and 4 bases from J, with 13 bases in between. CDR1 LNHDA and CDR2 SQIVND come from the germline V gene (reference sequence). The CDR3 consists of 13 residues. Partial CDR3 DNA: TGTGCCAGTTCAGTAGGGGTTCCAGATACG. The encoded protein is CASSVGVPDT. The complete CDR3 sequence is CASSVGVPDTQYF.

This clone appeared many times. The CDR3 goes on 3 residues after the read ends, and that part is filled in from the germline J gene. The chain is built from TRBV4-1 and TRBJ2-3; D is unclear. The germline CDR1 and CDR2 sequences are MGHRA and YSYEKL. This CDR3 has 12 amino acids. Trimming pared 4 bases from V and 5 bases from J, leaving 7 bases between. The CDR3 sequence: CASSLFRDTQYF. The sequenced part of the CDR3 DNA is TGCGCCAGCAGCCTTTTTAGAGATACG.

Concerning this clone: The sequenced fragment ends 3 residues before the CDR3 boundary, so the rest is inferred from the germline J gene. The V gene is TRBV5-4, the J gene TRBJ2-5, with D maybe TRBD1 (6 bases). V gave up 4 bases and J gave up 1 base, with 11 bases separating them. CDR1 and CDR2 (germline): SGHNT, YYREEE (reference sequence). CDR3 length: 14 amino acids. This CDR3 is CASSRGQTQETQYF. Incomplete CDR3 DNA: TGTGCCAGCAGCCGCGGACAGACCCAAGAGACC.

Many counts were recorded for this clone. The read is 3 residues too short to cover the CDR3 end, so that end is filled in from the germline J gene. The gene calls are TRBV4-1 and TRBJ2-5, with 7 bases identical to TRBD1. Germline trimming cut 1 base from V and 1 base from J; bases unmatched to any gene: 3. CDR1 is MGHRA, CDR2 YSYEKL, per germline. CDR3 length equals 15 residues. This chain's CDR3 is CASSQGGQSQETQYF. The part of the CDR3 DNA that was read is TGCGCCAGCAGCCAAGGGGGACAGTCCCAAGAGACC.

The table lists this clone with many counts. The read stops 3 residues short of the end of the CDR3; the missing end is completed from the germline J gene. This chain links TRBV19 with TRBJ2-2; 8 positions agree with TRBD2. V dropped 6 bases and J dropped 5; count of bases not matched to a gene: 11. Germline-derived CDR1 and CDR2 are LNHDA and SQIVND (reference sequence). The CDR3 is made up of 16 amino acids. The sequenced CDR3 bases are TGTGCCAGTAGGACCGGGACTAGTTTTAAGACCGGGGAG. Translation: CASRTGTSFKTGE. The CDR3 in its entirety is CASRTGTSFKTGELFF.

This clone was seen ten or more times. The read stops 3 residues short of the end of the CDR3; the missing end is completed from the germline J gene. The V and J genes are TRBV7-8 and TRBJ1-5; 8 bases are shared with TRBD1. J gave up 3 bases and V 5 bases, and 3 bases lay outside the gene matches. Per the germline V gene, CDR1 is SGHVS and CDR2 is FQNEAQ. The CDR3 contains 14 residues. The CDR3 region is CASSPGGVNQPQHF. Incomplete CDR3 DNA: TGTGCCAGCAGCCCAGGGGGCGTCAATCAGCCC.

This clone has a count of ten or more. CDR3 sequence: CASSYYRTEETQYF. Partial CDR3 DNA: TGTGCCAGCAGTTACTATCGGACAGAAGAGACC. The rearrangement uses TRBV6-2 or TRBV6-3 and TRBJ2-5, with D maybe TRBD1 (6 bases). With the read ending 3 residues before the CDR3 end, the germline J gene is used to fill in that end. The CDR3 has 14 amino acids. Germline CDR1 and CDR2: MNHEY and SVGEGT. Trimming took off 1 base at V and 3 bases at J, with 9 bases between the two ends.

This clone was seen many times. Read sequence stops 3 residues before the CDR3 end, and the germline J gene provides the missing end. V usage is TRBV19 and J usage is TRBJ2-7; 9 bases fit TRBD1. This CDR3 comprises 14 residues. Germline CDR1 reads LNHDA; CDR2 reads SQIVND (reference sequence). The junction had 4 bases not matched to a gene; V was cut back by 5 bases and J by 2 bases. Incomplete CDR3 DNA: TGTGCCAGTAGTCACGGGACAGGGACCTACGAG. Amino acids: CASSHGTGTYE. The complete CDR3 sequence is CASSHGTGTYEQYF.

This clone was counted at least ten times. One end of the junction varies from germline; a read error may be responsible. The CDR3 end is not reached by the read, which stops 3 residues before it; the germline J gene fills it in. The chain couples TRBV4-2 to TRBJ2-3; D may be TRBD2 (6 bases). The germline CDR1 and CDR2 sequences are LGHNA and YNFKEQ. The CDR3 spans 16 residues. This CDR3 is CASSQDYLTLGDTQYF. The covered CDR3 bases are TGCGCCAGCAGCCAGGACTATTTAACTTTGGGAGATACG.

This clone was seen many times. The DNA read from the CDR3 is TGTGCCAGCAGTCAAGGACTAGCAACGTTGCCCTACAATGAG. Its translation is CASSQGLATLPYNE. The whole CDR3 sequence reads CASSQGLATLPYNEQFF. The chain couples TRBV6-1 to TRBJ2-1; 8 bases match TRBD2. The read finishes 3 residues shy of the CDR3 end, and the germline J gene is used to complete it. The V segment lost 5 bases and the J segment 2 bases; nucleotides outside the gene matches: 11. The CDR3 totals 17 residues. Germline V gene lookup returns CDR1 MNHNS and CDR2 SASEGT.